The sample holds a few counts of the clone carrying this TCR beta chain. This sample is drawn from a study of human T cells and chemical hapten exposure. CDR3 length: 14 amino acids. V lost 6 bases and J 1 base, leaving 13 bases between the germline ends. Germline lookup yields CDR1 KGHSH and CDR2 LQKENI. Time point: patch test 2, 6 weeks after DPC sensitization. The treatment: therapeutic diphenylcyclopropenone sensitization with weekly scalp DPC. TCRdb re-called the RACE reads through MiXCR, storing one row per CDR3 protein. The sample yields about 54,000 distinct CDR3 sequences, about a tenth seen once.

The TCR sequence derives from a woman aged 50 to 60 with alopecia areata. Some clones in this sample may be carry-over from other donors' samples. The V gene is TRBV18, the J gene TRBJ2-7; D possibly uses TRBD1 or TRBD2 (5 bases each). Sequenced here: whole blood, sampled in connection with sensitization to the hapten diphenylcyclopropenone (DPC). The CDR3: CASSRDGSSYEQYF. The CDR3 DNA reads TGTGCCAGCTCCAGGGACGGATCGTCCTACGAGCAGTACTTC.